Listed here is a single TCR beta chain. The same CDR3 can be traced to other DNA sequences in this sample. This sample stems from a study of blood T cell repertoires in COVID-19. Some clones are missing from TCRdb's copy, which holds only in-frame ones; the method was immunoSEQ multiplex PCR. The table records 95,000 to 150,000 clones, 70% to 90% of them present only once. CDR3 length: 15 amino acids. Unmatched junction bases numbered 3, after V lost 1 base and J lost 3 bases. From germline, CDR1 is SGHRS and CDR2 YFSETQ. J is TRBJ2-3 and V is TRBV5-1, with 9 bases matching TRBD2. This TCR came from a man aged 40-49 years with acute or convalescent COVID-19. Sequences were obtained from peripheral blood. CDR3 DNA sequence: TGCGCCAGCAGCTTGAGAGGACTAGCGACAGATACGCAGTATTTT. It translates to CASSLRGLATDTQYF.